A single sample is the source of the 15 T cell receptor beta chains below, sequenced in a study of blood T cell repertoires in COVID-19. TCRdb's table, derived via immunoSEQ multiplex PCR, lists solely in-frame clones and lacks some. Altogether around 250,000 clones are present, 91% being singletons, with the ten largest covering approximately 1.2%. Sequenced: PBMCs or T cells enriched from blood (not recorded which). Source of these receptors: a human donor in a cohort exposed to, infected with or recovered from COVID-19 (not recorded which). The donor label of this sample is uncertain.

V usage is TRBV2 and J usage is TRBJ2-1; D not certain. The germline gives CDR1 SNHLY, CDR2 FYNNEI. Trimming removed 6 bases from V and 7 bases from J, with 7 bases in between. The CDR3 is made up of 11 amino acids. DNA of the CDR3: TGTGCCAGCAGAGCCAGGAATGAGCAGTTCTTC. This gives the protein CASRARNEQFF.

V usage is TRBV13 and J usage is TRBJ2-5; D possibly corresponds to TRBD1 (5 bases). Trimming took off 5 bases at V and 5 bases at J, with 24 bases between the two ends. The CDR3 is 17 residues long. Germline values: CDR1 PRHDT, CDR2 FYEKMQ (reference sequence). In DNA, the CDR3 is TGTGCCAGCAGCGCGGACCTCCAGGGTTCCCACTCTGAGACCCAGTACTTC. Translating it yields CASSADLQGSHSETQYF.

The CDR3 DNA follows: TGTGCCAGCAGCTTAGCCCGGGGTCCTAATGAAAAACTGTTTTTT. Translation gives CASSLARGPNEKLFF. The chain couples TRBV7-8 to TRBJ1-4; D is undetermined. The CDR3 runs 15 residues. Deletions cut 0 bases from V and 3 bases from J, with 8 bases between. Per the germline V gene, CDR1 is SGHVS and CDR2 is FQNEAQ.

This chain uses TRBV5-1 with TRBJ1-2; maybe TRBD1 (5 bases). CDR3 size: 14 residues. From germline, CDR1 is SGHRS and CDR2 YFSETQ. V lost 2 bases and J lost 3, with 11 bases in between. CDR3 coding DNA: TGCGCCAGCAGCTTTAACGACAGAGACTATGGCTACACCTTC. Translated: CASSFNDRDYGYTF.

The rearrangement joins TRBV19 to TRBJ2-3, with D maybe TRBD1 (6 bases). Trimming left V 6 bases short and J 4 bases short, with 14 bases between. This CDR3 spans 14 amino acids. Germline V gives CDR1 LNHDA, CDR2 SQIVND (reference sequence). The CDR3, as DNA: TGTGCCAGTAGATTCTCAGGGGTTGCAGATACGCAGTATTTT. Amino acid sequence: CASRFSGVADTQYF. Filled out from reference TRBV19 and TRBJ2-3, the complete variable domain reads DGGITQSPKYLFRKEGQNVTLSCEQNLNHDAMYWYRQDPGQGLRLIYYSQIVNDFQKGDIAEGYSVSREKKESFPLTVTSAQKNPTAFYLCASRFSGVADTQYFGPGTRLTVL.

The gene calls are TRBV10-3 and TRBJ1-1, with D possibly TRBD1 on 5 matching bases. The CDR3 runs 13 residues. Looked up from germline, CDR1 is ENHRY and CDR2 is SYGVKD. V dropped 8 bases and J dropped 3 bases, with 13 bases sitting between them. CDR3 residues: CAIRGGGYTEAFF. The CDR3 bases are TGTGCCATCCGCGGGGGAGGGTACACTGAAGCTTTCTTT.

The rearrangement uses TRBV4-1 and TRBJ1-1, with 9 bases identical to TRBD1. This CDR3 has 17 residues. The germline CDR1 and CDR2 sequences are MGHRA and YSYEKL. J lost 4 bases, V lost 0 bases, and 9 bases had no gene match. The CDR3 is CASSQESLTGGVTEAFF. The CDR3, as DNA: TGCGCCAGCAGCCAAGAAAGCCTTACAGGGGGCGTCACTGAAGCTTTCTTT.

This chain uses TRBV10-3 with TRBJ1-5; D perhaps matches TRBD1 (5 bases). CDR1 is ENHRY and CDR2 is SYGVKD in the germline V gene. The CDR3 has 15 amino acids. Trimming shortened V by 2 bases and J by 6 bases, and 14 bases separated the two germline ends. Here the CDR3 reads CAISEGPGPSQPQHF. The CDR3, as DNA: TGTGCCATCAGTGAGGGGCCAGGGCCAAGTCAGCCCCAGCATTTT.

The DNA for the CDR3 is TGTGCCAGCAAACCGGACGCGAACAGGGTTAGGGAAAAACTGTTTTTT. Its protein product is CASKPDANRVREKLFF. The V gene is TRBV27, the J gene TRBJ1-4, with a weak D call TRBD1 (6 bases). Germline V gene lookup returns CDR1 MNHEY and CDR2 SMNVEV (reference sequence). Trimming removed 7 bases at V and 8 bases at J, with 23 bases between. The CDR3 has 16 residues.

The chain has TRBV6-5 and TRBJ2-2; D ambiguous. CDR3 length: 15 amino acids. CDR1 and CDR2 (germline): MNHEY, SVGAGI. The V end was cut by 5 bases, the J end by 4 bases, with 14 bases between. CDR3 nucleotides: TGTGCCAGCAGTCCCCTACCGACGGGCACCGGGGAGCTGTTTTTT. Its translation is CASSPLPTGTGELFF.

Turning to this clone: Additional DNA sequences in this sample encode the identical CDR3. The chain couples TRBV19 to TRBJ1-1; D not certain. In germline, CDR1 is LNHDA, CDR2 SQIVND (reference sequence). Trimming removed 4 bases from V and 4 bases from J, with 7 bases in between. CDR3 length equals 12 residues. Here the CDR3 reads CASSRALTEAFF. The CDR3 coding sequence is TGTGCCAGTAGTAGGGCGCTCACTGAAGCTTTCTTT.

A few counts support this clone. The rearrangement uses TRBV4-2 and TRBJ1-1; tentative D call: TRBD1 (5 bases). The CDR3 extends over 17 amino acids. Trimming took 0 bases from V and 0 from J, leaving 14 bases between them. The germline V gene encodes CDR1 LGHNA and CDR2 YNFKEQ. CDR3 region: CASSQDRGSTLNTEAFF. For the CDR3, the DNA is TGTGCCAGCAGCCAAGATAGGGGCAGCACATTGAACACTGAAGCTTTCTTT.

The genes are TRBV10-3 and TRBJ2-3, with TRBD1 identical over 11 bases. J lost 3 bases, V lost 5 bases, and 4 bases had no gene match. The CDR3 is made up of 15 amino acids. The germline V gene encodes CDR1 ENHRY and CDR2 SYGVKD. CDR3 residues: CAISLDRGRTDTQYF. DNA of the CDR3: TGTGCCATCAGTTTGGACAGGGGGCGAACAGATACGCAGTATTTT.

The genes are TRBV2 and TRBJ2-2; TRBD1 agrees at 12 bases. The J segment lost 3 bases and the V segment lost 2 bases, leaving 4 bases of the junction unmatched. The CDR3 sequence is 17 residues long. The germline CDR1 and CDR2 sequences are SNHLY and FYNNEI. CDR3 sequence: CASSEFGTGGDTGELFF. CDR3 DNA sequence: TGTGCCAGCAGTGAATTTGGGACAGGGGGCGACACCGGGGAGCTGTTTTTT.

This sequence joins TRBV5-6 and TRBJ2-5, with a possible D match to TRBD1 (5 bases). The V and J ends lost 4 bases and 1 base respectively, with 14 bases between them. The CDR3 contains 15 residues. Germline V CDR1 and CDR2: SGHDT, YYEEEE. The CDR3 here is CASSRIRQPQETQYF. In nucleotides, the CDR3 is TGTGCCAGCAGCCGCATCCGACAGCCCCAAGAGACCCAGTACTTC.